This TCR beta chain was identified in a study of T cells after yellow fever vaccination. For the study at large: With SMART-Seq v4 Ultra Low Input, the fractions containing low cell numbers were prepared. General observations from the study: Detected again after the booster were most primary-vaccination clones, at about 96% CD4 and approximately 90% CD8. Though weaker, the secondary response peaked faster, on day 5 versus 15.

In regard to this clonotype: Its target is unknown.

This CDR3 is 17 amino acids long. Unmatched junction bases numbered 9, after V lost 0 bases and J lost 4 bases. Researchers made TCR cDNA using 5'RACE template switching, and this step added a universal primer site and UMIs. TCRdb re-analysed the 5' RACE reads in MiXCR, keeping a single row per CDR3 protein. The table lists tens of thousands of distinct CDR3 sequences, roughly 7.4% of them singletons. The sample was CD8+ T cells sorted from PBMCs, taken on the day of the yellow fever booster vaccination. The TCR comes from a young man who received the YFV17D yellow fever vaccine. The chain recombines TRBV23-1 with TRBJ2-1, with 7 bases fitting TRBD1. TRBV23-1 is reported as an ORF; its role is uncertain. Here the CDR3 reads CASSQSAWDSSYNEQFF. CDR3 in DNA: TGCGCCAGCAGTCAATCCGCGTGGGACAGCTCTTACAATGAGCAGTTCTTC.